The next 3 T cell receptor beta chains were all read from a single sample in a study of T cell repertoires in cytomegalovirus infection. TCRdb passed the reads through MiXCR, listing each CDR3 protein once. The sample carries approximately 400,000 distinct CDR3 sequences, roughly 30% recorded once. Source material: PBMCs. All receptors come from a human donor in good health (CMV status not recorded). Some clones in this sample may be carry-over from other donors' samples.

The rearrangement links TRBV6-5 to TRBJ1-5, with a possible D match to TRBD1 (6 bases). The CDR3 runs to 15 residues. Trimming stripped 5 bases from V and 0 bases from J, with 11 bases between. Germline CDR1 MNHEY, CDR2 SVGAGI. CDR3 coding DNA: TGTGCCAGCAGTGAAGAAGGGGGTAGCAATCAGCCCCAGCATTTT. The encoded protein is CASSEEGGSNQPQHF.

This chain connects TRBV4-1 to TRBJ2-7, with TRBD1 as a possible D gene (6 bases). The germline V gene has CDR1 MGHRA and CDR2 YSYEKL. Trimming pared 0 bases from V and 7 bases from J, leaving 22 bases between. The CDR3 loop spans 17 amino acids. Here the CDR3 reads CASSQEHGTSPFWEQYF. The CDR3 bases are TGCGCCAGCAGCCAAGAGCACGGGACATCCCCATTTTGGGAGCAGTACTTC.

There are many counts of this clonotype. This sequence joins TRBV12-3 or TRBV12-4 and TRBJ2-3; the D gene is possibly TRBD1 (6 bases). CDR3 length equals 13 residues. V shed 6 bases and J shed 6 bases, with 13 bases lying between them. CDR3 loop: CASSPTGLDTQYF. As DNA, the CDR3 is TGTGCCAGCAGCCCAACAGGGCTGGATACGCAGTATTTT.